These 4 T cell receptor beta chains were sequenced from one sample in a study of blood T cell repertoires in COVID-19 (dated by TCRdb to the early 2020s). Libraries came from the immunoSEQ multiplex PCR assay. TCRdb's version of the immuneACCESS table is confined to in-frame rearrangements and falls short of the full clone set. An unresolved V gene accounts for under half of the shortfall where checked; the remainder is of unknown origin. The sample table shows about 120,000 clones, and over 80% are seen once. Of the sample, under 3% falls within the top ten clones. Material for sequencing was peripheral blood. The receptors here all came from a man aged 25 to 45 with acute or convalescent COVID-19.

This chain joins TRBV7-2 and TRBJ2-5, with D possibly matching TRBD2 (6 bases). Per the germline V gene, CDR1 is SGHTA and CDR2 is FQGNSA. V dropped 5 bases and J dropped 2 bases, with 12 bases sitting between them. The CDR3 has 14 amino acids. CDR3: CASSLGLHQETQYF. Written as DNA, the CDR3 is TGTGCCAGCAGCCTCGGACTACATCAAGAGACCCAGTACTTC. Full variable domain (remainder filled in from reference TRBV7-2 and TRBJ2-5): GAGVSQSPSNKVTEKGKDVELRCDPISGHTALYWYRQSLGQGLEFLIYFQGNSAPDKSGLPSDRFSAERTGGSVSTLTIQRTQQEDSAVYLCASSLGLHQETQYFGPGTRLLVL.

The gene calls are TRBV12-5 and TRBJ2-3, with a possible D match to TRBD1 (6 bases). The germline CDR1 and CDR2 sequences are LGHNT and FRNRAP. The CDR3 spans 15 residues. Trimming stripped 6 bases from V and 0 bases from J, with 13 bases between. The CDR3 region has the DNA TGTGCTAGTGGGAAACAGGGTAGGAGCACAGATACGCAGTATTTT. It is translated as CASGKQGRSTDTQYF.

This clone is deemed medium-sized. This chain links TRBV6-4 with TRBJ1-5, with TRBD1 matching over 7 bases. J was trimmed by 2 bases and V by 3 bases; bases with no gene match: 1. Germline values: CDR1 MRHNA, CDR2 SNTAGT. The CDR3 is made up of 14 amino acids. In DNA form, the CDR3 reads TGTGCCAGCAGTGAAGGGGGCGGCAATCAGCCCCAGCATTTT. As protein: CASSEGGGNQPQHF.

This clone was observed a single time. This rearrangement joins TRBV19 to TRBJ2-1; 13 bases are a match to TRBD2. Germline V lookup: CDR1 LNHDA, CDR2 SQIVND (reference sequence). Trimming took 4 bases from V and 6 from J; bases not matched to a gene: 6. CDR3 length: 16 amino acids. This chain's CDR3 is CASSRTSGSIVNEQFF. The CDR3 DNA reads TGTGCCAGTAGTAGGACTAGCGGGAGTATAGTCAATGAGCAGTTCTTC.